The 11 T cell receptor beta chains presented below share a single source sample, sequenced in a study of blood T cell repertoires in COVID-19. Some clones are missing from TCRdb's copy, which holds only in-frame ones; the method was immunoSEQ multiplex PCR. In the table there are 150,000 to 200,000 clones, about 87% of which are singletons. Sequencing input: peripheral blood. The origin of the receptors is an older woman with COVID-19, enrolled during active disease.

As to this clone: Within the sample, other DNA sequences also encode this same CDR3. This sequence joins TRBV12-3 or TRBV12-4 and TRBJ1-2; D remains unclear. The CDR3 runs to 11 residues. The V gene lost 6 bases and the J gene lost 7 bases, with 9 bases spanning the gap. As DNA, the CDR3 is TGTGCCAGCAGCTTATCGGGTGGCTACACCTTC. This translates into CASSLSGGYTF.

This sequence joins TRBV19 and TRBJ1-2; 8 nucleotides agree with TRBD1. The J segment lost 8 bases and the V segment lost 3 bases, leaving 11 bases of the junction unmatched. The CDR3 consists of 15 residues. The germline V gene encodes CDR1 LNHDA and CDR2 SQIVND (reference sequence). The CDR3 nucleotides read TGTGCCAGTAGTATTGGATCCGACAGGGGTAGAGGCTACACCTTC. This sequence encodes CASSIGSDRGRGYTF.

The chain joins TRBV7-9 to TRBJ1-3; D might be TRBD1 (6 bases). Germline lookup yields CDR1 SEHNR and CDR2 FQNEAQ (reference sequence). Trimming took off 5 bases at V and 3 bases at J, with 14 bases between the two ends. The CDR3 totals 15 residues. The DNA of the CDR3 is TGTGCCAGCAGCCCCCCAGACAGGAGTGGAAACACCATATATTTT. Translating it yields CASSPPDRSGNTIYF.

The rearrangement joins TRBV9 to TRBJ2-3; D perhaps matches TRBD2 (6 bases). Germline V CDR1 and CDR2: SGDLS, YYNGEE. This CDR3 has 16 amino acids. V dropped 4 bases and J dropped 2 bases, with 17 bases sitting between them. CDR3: CASSLRDSIITDTQYF. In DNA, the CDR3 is TGTGCCAGCAGCTTGCGGGACTCGATTATCACAGATACGCAGTATTTT.

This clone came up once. The CDR3 is CASSLTDRYSYEQYF. The CDR3 DNA is TGCGCCAGCAGCTTGACGGACAGGTACTCCTACGAGCAGTACTTC. V and J are TRBV5-1 and TRBJ2-7, with 7 nucleotides matching TRBD1. CDR3 length: 15 residues. J lost 0 bases, V lost 1 base, and 4 bases had no gene match. Germline loops: CDR1 SGHRS, CDR2 YFSETQ. The whole variable domain, filled in from reference TRBV5-1 and TRBJ2-7, reads KAGVTQTPRYLIKTRGQQVTLSCSPISGHRSVSWYQQTPGQGLQFLFEYFSETQRNKGNFPGRFSGRQFSNSRSEMNVSTLELGDSALYLCASSLTDRYSYEQYFGPGTRLTVT.

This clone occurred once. Written as DNA, the CDR3 is TGTGCCAGCAGCGGACGTAGAGCGGGAGTTACCTACGAGCAGTACTTC. The encoded protein is CASSGRRAGVTYEQYF. J is TRBJ2-7 and V is TRBV7-9; 8 bases line up with TRBD2. The CDR3 has 16 residues. Per germline, CDR1 SEHNR and CDR2 FQNEAQ (reference sequence). V was pared by 5 bases and J by 2 bases, with 11 bases of the junction left unmatched.

The CDR3 region is CASSLGFGYGYTF. CDR3 nucleotide sequence: TGTGCCAGCAGTTTAGGGTTCGGGTATGGCTACACCTTC. The V call is TRBV12-3 or TRBV12-4, the J call TRBJ1-2; D not certain. The length of the CDR3 is 13 residues. Trimming left V 1 base short and J 5 bases short, with 8 bases between.

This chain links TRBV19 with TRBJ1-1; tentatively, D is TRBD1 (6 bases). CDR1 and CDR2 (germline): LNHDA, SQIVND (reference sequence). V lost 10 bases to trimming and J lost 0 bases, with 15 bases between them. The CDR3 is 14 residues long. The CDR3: CATRQDPLNTEAFF. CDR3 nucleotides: TGTGCCACGAGACAGGATCCTTTGAACACTGAAGCTTTCTTT.

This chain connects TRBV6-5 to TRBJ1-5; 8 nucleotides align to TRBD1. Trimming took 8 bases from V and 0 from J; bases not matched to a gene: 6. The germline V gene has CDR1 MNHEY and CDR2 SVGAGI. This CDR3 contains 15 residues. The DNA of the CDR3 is TGTGCCAGCGGAGGGACAGGAGCTAGCAATCAGCCCCAGCATTTT. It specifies CASGGTGASNQPQHF.

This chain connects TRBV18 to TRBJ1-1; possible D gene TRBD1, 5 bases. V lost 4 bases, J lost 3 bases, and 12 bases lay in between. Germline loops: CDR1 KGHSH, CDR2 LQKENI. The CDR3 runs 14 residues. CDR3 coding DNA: TGTGCCAGCTCACTCCAGGCGGGGGACACTGAAGCTTTCTTT. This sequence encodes CASSLQAGDTEAFF.

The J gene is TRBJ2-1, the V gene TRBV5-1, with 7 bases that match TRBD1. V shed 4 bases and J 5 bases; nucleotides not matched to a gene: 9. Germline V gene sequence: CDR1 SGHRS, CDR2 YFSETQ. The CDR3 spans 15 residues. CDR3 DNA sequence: TGCGCCAGCAGCACCTTCCAGGGACAGAACAATGAGCAGTTCTTC. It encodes CASSTFQGQNNEQFF.